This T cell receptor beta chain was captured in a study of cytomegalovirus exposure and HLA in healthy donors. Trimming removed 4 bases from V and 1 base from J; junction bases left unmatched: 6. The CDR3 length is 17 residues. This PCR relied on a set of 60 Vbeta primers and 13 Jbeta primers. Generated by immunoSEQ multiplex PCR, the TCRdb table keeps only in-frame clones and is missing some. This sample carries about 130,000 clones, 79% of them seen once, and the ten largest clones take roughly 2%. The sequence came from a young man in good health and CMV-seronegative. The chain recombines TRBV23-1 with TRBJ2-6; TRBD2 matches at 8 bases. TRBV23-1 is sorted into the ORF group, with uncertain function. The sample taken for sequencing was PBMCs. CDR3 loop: CASSRTGGGSGANVLTF. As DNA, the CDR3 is TGCGCCAGCAGTCGCACCGGGGGGGGGTCTGGGGCCAACGTCCTGACTTTC.